The 31 T cell receptor beta chains presented below share a single source sample, sequenced in a study of OX40 agonist ivuxolimab in advanced cancers. Method: immunoSEQ multiplex PCR; TCRdb's copy keeps in-frame clones and lacks some. The repertoire holds 25,000 to 35,000 clones, 75% to 85% seen once, with over 12% in the top ten. The sample consisted of CD4+ or CD8+ T cells sorted from blood, taken in a trial of the OX40 agonist ivuxolimab. All receptors come from an adult with an advanced solid tumor such as melanoma, head and neck, liver or kidney cancer.

The V and J genes are TRBV6-5 and TRBJ1-1; D is ambiguous. V lost 4 bases and J lost 10, with 10 bases in between. Per the germline V gene, CDR1 is MNHEY and CDR2 is SVGAGI. This CDR3 has 11 amino acids. The DNA for the CDR3 is TGTGCCAGCAGTTCGGGCGGGAGAGCTTTCTTT. Encoded protein: CASSSGGRAFF.

V is TRBV5-1 and J is TRBJ2-5, with 8 bases matching TRBD2. With 1 base clipped from V and 2 bases from J, the junction kept 4 bases outside the gene matches. Germline V gene sequence: CDR1 SGHRS, CDR2 YFSETQ. The CDR3 has 15 amino acids. Written as DNA, the CDR3 is TGCGCCAGCAGCTTGAGCGGGGGCCTTCAAGAGACCCAGTACTTC. Its protein product is CASSLSGGLQETQYF.

V and J are TRBV10-3 and TRBJ2-2; tentatively, D is TRBD2 (5 bases). Germline CDR1 ENHRY, CDR2 SYGVKD. The CDR3 consists of 13 residues. V lost 3 bases and J 5 bases, leaving 7 bases between the germline ends. The CDR3 DNA sequence: TGTGCCATCAGTGAAACTAGTACCGGGGAGCTGTTTTTT. The encoded protein is CAISETSTGELFF.

This sequence joins TRBV16 and TRBJ2-7, with unresolved D. The germline V and J ends were trimmed by 1 base and 7 bases, with 11 bases remaining between them. Per germline, CDR1 KGHSY and CDR2 FQNENV. The length of the CDR3 is 13 residues. CDR3 residues: CASSQFDVVEQYF. CDR3 nucleotides: TGTGCCAGCAGCCAATTCGACGTGGTGGAGCAGTACTTC.

This clone was seen more than once but under ten times. This chain links TRBV6-6 with TRBJ1-4; TRBD1 aligns across 8 bases. This CDR3 is built from 12 residues. V lost 2 bases and J lost 11; bases outside the gene matches: 1. In germline, CDR1 is MNHNY, CDR2 SVGAGI (reference sequence). The CDR3 sequence is CASSYGQGKLFF. The CDR3 nucleotides are TGTGCCAGCAGTTACGGACAGGGTAAACTGTTTTTT.

This clone was observed a few times. The chain employs TRBV9 and TRBJ1-6; 8 nucleotides align to TRBD1. The CDR3 totals 17 residues. The ends lost 3 bases at V and 6 bases at J; junction bases unmatched: 11. Germline CDR1 reads SGDLS; CDR2 reads YYNGEE. CDR3 in DNA: TGTGCCAGCAGCGCACCGGGGATGGGACAGGCTAATTCACCCCTCCACTTT. It specifies CASSAPGMGQANSPLHF.

V is TRBV7-6 and J is TRBJ1-2; perhaps TRBD1 as D (5 bases). Germline values: CDR1 SGHVS, CDR2 FNYEAQ. Deletions cut 5 bases from V and 0 bases from J, with 19 bases between. This CDR3 region has 17 residues. The CDR3 loop reads CASSEGASVLTNYGYTF. As DNA, the CDR3 is TGTGCCAGCAGCGAAGGGGCGTCCGTCTTAACTAACTATGGCTACACCTTC.

Concerning this clone: Additional DNA sequences in this sample encode the identical CDR3. The chain is built from TRBV15 and TRBJ1-2, with D perhaps TRBD1 (5 bases). The CDR3 is 15 residues long. V lost 0 bases to trimming and J lost 5 bases, with 13 bases between them. Per germline, CDR1 LNHNV and CDR2 YYDKDF (reference sequence). CDR3 in amino acids: CATSRDSQGSYGYTF. In nucleotides, the CDR3 is TGTGCCACCAGCAGAGATTCCCAGGGATCATATGGCTACACCTTC.

The rearrangement joins TRBV4-2 to TRBJ2-7; 10 bases match TRBD1. J gave up 6 bases and V 3 bases, and 5 bases lay outside the gene matches. Germline V gene lookup returns CDR1 LGHNA and CDR2 YNFKEQ. This CDR3 has 14 residues. CDR3 protein: CASSQAGTGAEQYF. CDR3 DNA: TGTGCCAGCAGCCAGGCCGGGACAGGGGCCGAGCAGTACTTC.

In the case of this clone: Its ends do not fully match the called genes, so a read error is possible. The chain couples TRBV29-1 to TRBJ1-5, with a tentative D call TRBD1 (6 bases). Germline values: CDR1 SQVTM, CDR2 ANQGSEA. The CDR3 covers 15 residues. The CDR3 DNA is TGCAGCGTCCAAACAGGGACTGATAGCAATCAGCTCCAGCATTTT. Residues: CSVQTGTDSNQLQHF.

The gene calls are TRBV9 and TRBJ2-3, with 9 bases lining up with TRBD1. CDR3 length: 16 amino acids. Unmatched junction bases numbered 5, after V lost 1 base and J lost 2 bases. Germline CDR1 is SGDLS and CDR2 is YYNGEE. The CDR3 region has the DNA TGTGCCAGCAGCGTAACAGGGGGCTGGGACACAGATACGCAGTATTTT. This codes for CASSVTGGWDTDTQYF.

V is TRBV10-1 and J is TRBJ2-2; D unclear. Per the germline V gene, CDR1 is WNHNN and CDR2 is SYGVQD (reference sequence). V lost 0 bases, J lost 6 bases, and 5 bases lay in between. There are 13 residues in the CDR3. The CDR3 sequence: CASSESTPGELFF. In DNA form, the CDR3 reads TGCGCCAGCAGTGAGTCGACTCCCGGGGAGCTGTTTTTT.

The chain joins TRBV6-5 to TRBJ1-1, with 7 bases identical to TRBD1. There are 13 residues in the CDR3. From germline, CDR1 is MNHEY and CDR2 SVGAGI. V was pared by 4 bases and J by 7 bases, with 6 bases of the junction left unmatched. In nucleotides, the CDR3 is TGTGCCAGCAGTTGGAGGGGGCGCGGTGAAGCTTTCTTT. The encoded protein is CASSWRGRGEAFF.

The chain recombines TRBV4-1 with TRBJ2-7; D is perhaps TRBD2 (5 bases). The CDR3 extends over 12 amino acids. Looked up from germline, CDR1 is MGHRA and CDR2 is YSYEKL. V was cut by 1 base and J by 9 bases, with 10 bases left in between. The CDR3 DNA sequence: TGCGCCAGCAGCCAAGCCGGGGTGACGCAGTACTTC. It encodes CASSQAGVTQYF.

The chain is built from TRBV6-1 and TRBJ2-4; 7 bases fit TRBD1. Trimming removed 7 bases from V and 5 bases from J; junction bases left unmatched: 5. Germline values: CDR1 MNHNS, CDR2 SASEGT. CDR3 length equals 13 residues. CDR3 in DNA: TGTGCCAGCATAATTAGGGGGCAAAACATTCAGTACTTC. Its translation is CASIIRGQNIQYF.

CDR3 sequence (DNA): TGTGCCAGCAGCTCTGCCAGTCTCTCCTACGAGCAGTACTTC. The encoded protein is CASSSASLSYEQYF. This rearrangement joins TRBV7-9 to TRBJ2-7; unclear D gene. Germline CDR1 is SEHNR and CDR2 is FQNEAQ (reference sequence). The CDR3 length is 14 residues. V was pared by 4 bases and J by 0 bases, with 10 bases between. The full variable domain, rest sourced from reference TRBV7-9 and TRBJ2-7, is DTGVSQNPRHKITKRGQNVTFRCDPISEHNRLYWYRQTLGQGPEFLTYFQNEAQLEKSRLLSDRFSAERPKGSFSTLEIQRTEQGDSAMYLCASSSASLSYEQYFGPGTRLTVT.

The rearrangement uses TRBV6-5 and TRBJ2-3, with a tentative D call TRBD2 (6 bases). Germline V CDR1 and CDR2: MNHEY, SVGAGI. Trimming took 6 bases from V and 5 from J, leaving 9 bases between them. The CDR3 totals 12 residues. In DNA, the CDR3 is TGTGCCAGCAGCCAGGGACTAGATACGCAGTATTTT. This codes for CASSQGLDTQYF.

This clone was seen just once. This chain links TRBV6-5 with TRBJ2-5; 8 bases agree with TRBD1. The germline V gene encodes CDR1 MNHEY and CDR2 SVGAGI. The CDR3 extends over 14 amino acids. V trimming: 2 bases; J trimming: 5 bases; junction bases outside the gene matches: 4. CDR3 residues: CASSYAGGRETQYF. In DNA, the CDR3 is TGTGCCAGCAGTTACGCAGGGGGCCGTGAGACCCAGTACTTC.

This sequence joins TRBV7-8 and TRBJ2-7; TRBD2 aligns across 9 bases. The CDR3 covers 14 residues. V shed 4 bases, J shed 2 bases, and the junction held 3 bases outside the gene matches. Germline assignment: CDR1 SGHVS and CDR2 FQNEAQ. The DNA of the CDR3 is TGTGCCAGCAGCTCGGGACTAGCAGCCTACGAGCAGTACTTC. Translated: CASSSGLAAYEQYF.

The chain is built from TRBV18 and TRBJ1-5; no definite D call. Germline-derived CDR1 and CDR2 are KGHSH and LQKENI. Between the trimmed V and J ends, which lost 3 bases and 4 bases, there was a span of 13 bases. CDR3 length: 15 amino acids. For the CDR3, the DNA is TGTGCCAGCTCACCGGAGTCCGGGAGGAATCAGCCCCAGCATTTT. It is translated as CASSPESGRNQPQHF.

This chain joins TRBV21-1 and TRBJ2-4; TRBD1 was called by the table and not checked on the DNA. TRBV21-1 is given as a pseudogene. The CDR3 extends over 20 amino acids. CDR3 residues: CASSKPTLQGKGRAKNIQYF. In nucleotides, the CDR3 is TGTGCCAGCAGCAAACCTACTTTACAGGGGAAGGGTAGGGCCAAAAACATTCAGTACTTC.

The V and J genes are TRBV2 and TRBJ1-6; TRBD1 matches 9 bases. V gave up 4 bases and J gave up 9 bases; unmatched junction bases: 7. This CDR3 has 15 amino acids. Germline V gene data show CDR1 as SNHLY and CDR2 as FYNNEI. The CDR3 coding sequence is TGTGCCAGCAGTGTGGGACAGGGTTACGGTTCACCCCTCCACTTT. Its translation: CASSVGQGYGSPLHF.

The table lists this clone with a few counts. V and J are TRBV4-1 and TRBJ1-2, with D unclear. The CDR3 is 16 residues long. Deletions cut 1 base from V and 0 bases from J, with 12 bases between. Germline assignment: CDR1 MGHRA and CDR2 YSYEKL. This chain's CDR3 is CASSQADLGANYGYTF. The DNA of the CDR3 is TGCGCCAGCAGCCAAGCAGACCTAGGAGCTAACTATGGCTACACCTTC.

This rearrangement joins TRBV30 to TRBJ1-5; TRBD1 agrees at 7 bases. Trimming removed 3 bases from V and 7 bases from J; junction bases left unmatched: 6. CDR1 is GTSNPN and CDR2 is SVGIG in the germline V gene (reference sequence). The CDR3 has 13 residues. CDR3 nucleotides: TGTGCCTGGAGCCGCACAGGGGAACAGCCCCAGCATTTT. It codes for CAWSRTGEQPQHF. Variable domain in full (rest from reference TRBV30 and TRBJ1-5): SQTIHQWPATLVQPVGSPLSLECTVEGTSNPNLYWYRQAAGRGLQLLFYSVGIGQISSEVPQNLSASRPQDRQFILSSKKLLLSDSGFYLCAWSRTGEQPQHFGDGTRLSIL.

V and J are TRBV27 and TRBJ1-6, with D uncertain. The V end was cut by 3 bases, the J end by 6 bases, with 3 bases between. This CDR3 spans 12 amino acids. Germline lookup yields CDR1 MNHEY and CDR2 SMNVEV (reference sequence). CDR3 nucleotide sequence: TGTGCCAGCAGTTTGGGTAATTCACCCCTCCACTTT. Amino acids: CASSLGNSPLHF.

This chain links TRBV6-1 with TRBJ1-1; maybe TRBD1 (5 bases). The CDR3 has 14 residues. V was trimmed by 6 bases and J by 6 bases, leaving 17 bases between them. Germline CDR1 MNHNS, CDR2 SASEGT. The CDR3 sequence is CASSGVSRVSEAFF. The CDR3 region has the DNA TGTGCCAGCAGCGGTGTTTCCAGGGTCTCTGAAGCTTTCTTT.

This clone was seen a handful of times. The gene calls are TRBV5-4 and TRBJ2-6; perhaps D is TRBD1 or TRBD2 (5 bases each). The CDR3 loop spans 17 amino acids. V lost 4 bases to trimming and J lost 0 bases, with 14 bases between them. Germline-derived CDR1 and CDR2 are SGHNT and YYREEE (reference sequence). CDR3: CASSPWDLPSGANVLTF. In DNA form, the CDR3 reads TGTGCCAGCAGCCCGTGGGACCTTCCCTCTGGGGCCAACGTCCTGACTTTC.

This chain uses TRBV6-1 with TRBJ1-2, with D possibly matching TRBD1 (6 bases). CDR1 is MNHNS and CDR2 is SASEGT in the germline V gene. Between the trimmed V and J ends, which lost 6 bases and 4 bases, there was a span of 15 bases. This CDR3 comprises 14 residues. The CDR3 protein is CASSNKGQLYGYTF. In nucleotides, the CDR3 is TGTGCCAGCAGCAACAAAGGACAGCTCTATGGCTACACCTTC.

The chain couples TRBV11-2 to TRBJ2-3; 8 bases are a match to TRBD1. V trimming: 5 bases; J trimming: 3 bases; junction bases outside the gene matches: 7. The CDR3 contains 15 residues. Germline lookup yields CDR1 SGHAT and CDR2 FQNNGV. The CDR3 nucleotides are TGTGCCAGCAGCACCCGGACAGGGTTGACAGATACGCAGTATTTT. Protein sequence: CASSTRTGLTDTQYF.

Only one count was recorded for this clone. This chain links TRBV9 with TRBJ2-7; the D gene is possibly TRBD1 (5 bases). Trimming removed 0 bases from V and 6 bases from J, with 13 bases in between. The CDR3 totals 14 residues. The V gene's germline CDR1 is SGDLS and CDR2 YYNGEE. The CDR3 is CASSVAGATFEQYF. For the CDR3, the DNA is TGTGCCAGCAGCGTAGCTGGGGCTACGTTCGAGCAGTACTTC. Using reference TRBV9 and TRBJ2-7 for the parts outside the CDR3, the full variable domain is DSGVTQTPKHLITATGQRVTLRCSPRSGDLSVYWYQQSLDQGLQFLIQYYNGEERAKGNILERFSAQQFPDLHSELNLSSLELGDSALYFCASSVAGATFEQYFGPGTRLTVT.

This chain links TRBV15 with TRBJ1-6, with D unclear. CDR1 LNHNV and CDR2 YYDKDF come from the germline V gene (reference sequence). There are 14 residues in the CDR3. The ends were cut back, 0 bases at V and 9 bases at J, with 9 bases in the middle. The CDR3 DNA is TGTGCCACCAGCAGAGAGGACCTCTTTTCACCCCTCCACTTT. Its translation: CATSREDLFSPLHF. Full variable domain (remainder filled in from reference TRBV15 and TRBJ1-6): DAMVIQNPRYQVTQFGKPVTLSCSQTLNHNVMYWYQQKSSQAPKLLFHYYDKDFNNEADTPDNFQSRRPNTSFCFLDIRSPGLGDTAMYLCATSREDLFSPLHFGNGTRLTVT.